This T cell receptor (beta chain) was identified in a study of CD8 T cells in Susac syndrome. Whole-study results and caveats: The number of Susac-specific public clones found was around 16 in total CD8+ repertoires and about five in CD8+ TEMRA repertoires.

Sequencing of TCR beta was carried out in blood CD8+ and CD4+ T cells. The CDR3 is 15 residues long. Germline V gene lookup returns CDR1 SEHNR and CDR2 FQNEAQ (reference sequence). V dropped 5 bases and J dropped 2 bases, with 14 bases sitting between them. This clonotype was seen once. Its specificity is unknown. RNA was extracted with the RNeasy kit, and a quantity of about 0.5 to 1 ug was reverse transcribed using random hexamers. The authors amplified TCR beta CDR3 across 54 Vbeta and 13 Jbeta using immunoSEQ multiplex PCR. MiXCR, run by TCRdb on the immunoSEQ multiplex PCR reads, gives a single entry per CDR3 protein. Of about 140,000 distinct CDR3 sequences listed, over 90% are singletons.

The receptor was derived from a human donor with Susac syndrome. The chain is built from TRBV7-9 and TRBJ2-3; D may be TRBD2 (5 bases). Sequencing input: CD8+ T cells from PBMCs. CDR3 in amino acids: CASSPELDPTDTQYF. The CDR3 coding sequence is TGTGCCAGCAGCCCTGAACTAGACCCCACAGATACGCAGTATTTT.